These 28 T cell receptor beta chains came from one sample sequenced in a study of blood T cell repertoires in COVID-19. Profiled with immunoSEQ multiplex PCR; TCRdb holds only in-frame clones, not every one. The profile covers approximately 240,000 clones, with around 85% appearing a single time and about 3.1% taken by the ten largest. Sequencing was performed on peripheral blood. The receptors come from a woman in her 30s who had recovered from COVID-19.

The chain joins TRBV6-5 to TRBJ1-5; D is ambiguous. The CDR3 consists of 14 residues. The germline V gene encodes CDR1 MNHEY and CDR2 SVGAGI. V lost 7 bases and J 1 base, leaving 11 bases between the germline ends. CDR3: CASTPPGSNQPQHF. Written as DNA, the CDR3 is TGTGCCAGCACCCCACCGGGGAGCAATCAGCCCCAGCATTTT.

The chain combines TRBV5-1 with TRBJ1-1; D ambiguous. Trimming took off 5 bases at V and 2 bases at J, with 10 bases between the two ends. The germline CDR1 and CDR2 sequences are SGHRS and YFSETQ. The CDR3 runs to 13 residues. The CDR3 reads CASRSTPNTEAFF. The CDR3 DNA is TGCGCCAGCAGGTCCACACCTAACACTGAAGCTTTCTTT.

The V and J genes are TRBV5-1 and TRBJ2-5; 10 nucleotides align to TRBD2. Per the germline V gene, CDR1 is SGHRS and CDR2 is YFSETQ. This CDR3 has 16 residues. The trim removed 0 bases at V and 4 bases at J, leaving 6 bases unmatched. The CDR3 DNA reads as TGCGCCAGCAGCTTGGTGGCTAGCGGGGGTCCAGAGACCCAGTACTTC. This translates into CASSLVASGGPETQYF.

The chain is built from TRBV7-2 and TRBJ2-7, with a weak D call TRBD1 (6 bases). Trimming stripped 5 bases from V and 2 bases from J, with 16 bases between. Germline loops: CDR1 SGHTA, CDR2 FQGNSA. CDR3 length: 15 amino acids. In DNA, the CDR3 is TGTGCCAGCAGCAAAGCCGGGACACGTACCTACGAGCAGTACTTC. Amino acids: CASSKAGTRTYEQYF. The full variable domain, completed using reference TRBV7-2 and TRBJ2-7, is GAGVSQSPSNKVTEKGKDVELRCDPISGHTALYWYRQSLGQGLEFLIYFQGNSAPDKSGLPSDRFSAERTGGSVSTLTIQRTQQEDSAVYLCASSKAGTRTYEQYFGPGTRLTVT.

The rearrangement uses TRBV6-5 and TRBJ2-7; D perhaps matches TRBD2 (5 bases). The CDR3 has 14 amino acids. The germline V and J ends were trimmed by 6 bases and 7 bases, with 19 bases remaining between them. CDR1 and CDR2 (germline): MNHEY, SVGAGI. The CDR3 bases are TGTGCCAGCAGATTGCGGGCCCTGGGCGCAGAGCAGTACTTC. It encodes CASRLRALGAEQYF.

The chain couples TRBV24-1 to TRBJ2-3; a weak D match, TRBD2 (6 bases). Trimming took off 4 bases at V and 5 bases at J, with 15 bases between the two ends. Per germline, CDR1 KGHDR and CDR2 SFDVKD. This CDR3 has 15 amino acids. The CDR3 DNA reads TGTGCCACCAGTGACCCGTCTAGCGCCGGAGATACGCAGTATTTT. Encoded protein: CATSDPSSAGDTQYF.

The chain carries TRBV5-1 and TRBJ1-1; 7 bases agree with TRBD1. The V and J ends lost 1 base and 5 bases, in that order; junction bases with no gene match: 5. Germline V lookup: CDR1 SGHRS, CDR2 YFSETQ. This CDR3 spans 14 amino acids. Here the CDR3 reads CASSLRDSSTEAFF. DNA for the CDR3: TGCGCCAGCAGCTTGCGGGACAGTTCGACTGAAGCTTTCTTT.

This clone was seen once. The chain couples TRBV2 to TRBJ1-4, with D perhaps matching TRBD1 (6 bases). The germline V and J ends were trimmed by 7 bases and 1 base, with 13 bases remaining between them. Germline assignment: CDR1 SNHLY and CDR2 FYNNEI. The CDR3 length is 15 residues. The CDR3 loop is CASNFIQGTNEKLFF. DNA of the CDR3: TGTGCCAGCAATTTTATACAGGGAACTAATGAAAAACTGTTTTTT. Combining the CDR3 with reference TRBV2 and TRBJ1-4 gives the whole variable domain EPEVTQTPSHQVTQMGQEVILRCVPISNHLYFYWYRQILGQKVEFLVSFYNNEISEKSEIFDDQFSVERPDGSNFTLKIRSTKLEDSAMYFCASNFIQGTNEKLFFGSGTQLSVL.

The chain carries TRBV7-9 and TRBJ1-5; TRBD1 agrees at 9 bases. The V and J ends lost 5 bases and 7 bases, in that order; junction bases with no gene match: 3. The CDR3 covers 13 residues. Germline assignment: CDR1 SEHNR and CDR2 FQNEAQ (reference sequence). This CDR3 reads CASSRDREQPQHF. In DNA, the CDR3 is TGTGCCAGCAGCCGGGACAGGGAACAGCCCCAGCATTTT.

CDR3 loop: CASSQRVGTEAFF. The CDR3 region has the DNA TGTGCCAGCAGTCAACGGGTTGGGACTGAAGCTTTCTTT. The rearrangement links TRBV12-3 or TRBV12-4 to TRBJ1-1; no reliable D call. This CDR3 is 13 amino acids long. Trimming removed 5 bases from V and 5 bases from J, with 12 bases in between.

The CDR3 here is CASSPSGVPYEQYF. The CDR3 DNA is TGTGCCAGCAGCCCTTCAGGGGTCCCCTACGAGCAGTACTTC. V and J are TRBV11-2 and TRBJ2-7; possibly TRBD1 for D (6 bases). This CDR3 comprises 14 residues. Germline V CDR1 and CDR2: SGHAT, FQNNGV. The V and J ends lost 5 bases and 2 bases respectively, with 13 bases between them.

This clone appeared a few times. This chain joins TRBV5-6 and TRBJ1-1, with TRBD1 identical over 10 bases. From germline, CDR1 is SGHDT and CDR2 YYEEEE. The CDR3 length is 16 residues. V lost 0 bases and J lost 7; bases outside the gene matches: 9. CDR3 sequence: CASSLVRQGARGEAFF. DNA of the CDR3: TGTGCCAGCAGCTTGGTGAGACAGGGGGCGCGTGGTGAAGCTTTCTTT.

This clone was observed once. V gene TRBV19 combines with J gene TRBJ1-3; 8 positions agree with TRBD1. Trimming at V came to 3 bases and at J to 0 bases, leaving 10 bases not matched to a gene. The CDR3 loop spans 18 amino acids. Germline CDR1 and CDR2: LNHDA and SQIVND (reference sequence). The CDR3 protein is CASSMDRERYSSGNTIYF. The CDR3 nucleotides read TGTGCCAGTAGTATGGACAGGGAAAGGTACTCCTCTGGAAACACCATATATTTT. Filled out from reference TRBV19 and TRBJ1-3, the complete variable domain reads DGGITQSPKYLFRKEGQNVTLSCEQNLNHDAMYWYRQDPGQGLRLIYYSQIVNDFQKGDIAEGYSVSREKKESFPLTVTSAQKNPTAFYLCASSMDRERYSSGNTIYFGEGSWLTVV.

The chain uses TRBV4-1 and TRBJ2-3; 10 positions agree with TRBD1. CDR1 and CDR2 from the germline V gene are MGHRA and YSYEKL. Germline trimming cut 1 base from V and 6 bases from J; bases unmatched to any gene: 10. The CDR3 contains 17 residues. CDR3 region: CASSQVVWDRGPDTQYF. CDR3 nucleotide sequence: TGCGCCAGCAGCCAAGTTGTGTGGGACAGGGGTCCGGATACGCAGTATTTT.

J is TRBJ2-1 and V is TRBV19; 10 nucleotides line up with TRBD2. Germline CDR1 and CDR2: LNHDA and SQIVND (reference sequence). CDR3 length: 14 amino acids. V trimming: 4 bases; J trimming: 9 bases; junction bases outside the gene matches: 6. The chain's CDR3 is CASSNSGGWFEQFF. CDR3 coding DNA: TGTGCCAGTAGTAATAGCGGGGGGTGGTTTGAGCAGTTCTTC.

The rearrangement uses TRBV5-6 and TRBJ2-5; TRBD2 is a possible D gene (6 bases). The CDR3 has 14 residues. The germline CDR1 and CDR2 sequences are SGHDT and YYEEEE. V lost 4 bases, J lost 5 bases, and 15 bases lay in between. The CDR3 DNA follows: TGTGCCAGCAGCCCGGTCACGGGGGAGGAGACCCAGTACTTC. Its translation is CASSPVTGEETQYF.

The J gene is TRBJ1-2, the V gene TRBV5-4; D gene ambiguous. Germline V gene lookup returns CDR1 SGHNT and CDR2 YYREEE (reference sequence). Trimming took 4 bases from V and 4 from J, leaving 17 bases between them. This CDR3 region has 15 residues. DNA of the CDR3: TGTGCCAGCAGCACGGGAGGAGGTCCGGGCTATGGCTACACCTTC. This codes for CASSTGGGPGYGYTF.

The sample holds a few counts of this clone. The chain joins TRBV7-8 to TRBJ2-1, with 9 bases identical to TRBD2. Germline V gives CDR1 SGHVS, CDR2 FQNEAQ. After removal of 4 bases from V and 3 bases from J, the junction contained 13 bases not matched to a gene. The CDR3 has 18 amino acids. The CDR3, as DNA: TGTGCCAGCAGCTCCAAAATAGCGGGGGCCAGCTTCTACAATGAGCAGTTCTTC. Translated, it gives CASSSKIAGASFYNEQFF.

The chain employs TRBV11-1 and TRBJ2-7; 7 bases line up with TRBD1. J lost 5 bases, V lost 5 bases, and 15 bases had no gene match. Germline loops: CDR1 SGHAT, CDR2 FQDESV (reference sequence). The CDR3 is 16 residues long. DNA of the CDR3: TGTGCCAGCAGCCTCCCACCGACAGGGTATTCACACGAGCAGTACTTC. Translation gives CASSLPPTGYSHEQYF.

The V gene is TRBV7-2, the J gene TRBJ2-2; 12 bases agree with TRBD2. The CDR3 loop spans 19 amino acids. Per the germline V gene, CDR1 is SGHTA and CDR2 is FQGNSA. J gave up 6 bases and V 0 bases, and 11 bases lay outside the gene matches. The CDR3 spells CASSLARLAGGRGAGELFF. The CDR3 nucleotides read TGTGCCAGCAGCTTAGCGCGTCTAGCGGGGGGGCGAGGAGCCGGGGAGCTGTTTTTT.

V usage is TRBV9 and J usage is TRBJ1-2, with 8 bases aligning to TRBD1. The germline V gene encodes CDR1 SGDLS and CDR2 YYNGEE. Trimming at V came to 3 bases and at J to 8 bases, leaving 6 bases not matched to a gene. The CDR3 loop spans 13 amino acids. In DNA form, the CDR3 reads TGTGCCAGCAGCGCGGACAGGGCTGGAGGCTACACCTTC. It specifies CASSADRAGGYTF.

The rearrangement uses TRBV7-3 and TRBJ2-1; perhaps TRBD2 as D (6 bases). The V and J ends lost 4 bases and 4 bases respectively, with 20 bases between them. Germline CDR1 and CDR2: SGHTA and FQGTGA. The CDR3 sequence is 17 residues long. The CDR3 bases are TGTGCCAGCAGCTCCACAGACTACAGCGGGCCATACAATGAGCAGTTCTTC. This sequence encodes CASSSTDYSGPYNEQFF.

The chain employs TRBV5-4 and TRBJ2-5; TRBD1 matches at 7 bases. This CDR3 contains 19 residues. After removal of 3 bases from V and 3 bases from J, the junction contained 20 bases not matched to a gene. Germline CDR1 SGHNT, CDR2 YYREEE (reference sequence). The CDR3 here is CASSWTRGSWDLRKETQYF. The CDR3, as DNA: TGTGCCAGCAGCTGGACCAGGGGGTCATGGGATTTGAGAAAAGAGACCCAGTACTTC.

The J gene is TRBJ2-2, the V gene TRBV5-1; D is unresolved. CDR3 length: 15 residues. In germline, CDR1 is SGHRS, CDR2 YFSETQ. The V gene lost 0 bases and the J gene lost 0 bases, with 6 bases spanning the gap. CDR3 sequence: CASSLAETNTGELFF. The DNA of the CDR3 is TGCGCCAGCAGCTTGGCGGAGACGAACACCGGGGAGCTGTTTTTT.

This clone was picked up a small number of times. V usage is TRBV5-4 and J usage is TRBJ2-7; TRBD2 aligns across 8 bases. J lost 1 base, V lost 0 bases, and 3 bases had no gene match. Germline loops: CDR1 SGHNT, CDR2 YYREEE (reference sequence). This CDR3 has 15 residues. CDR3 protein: CASSLDPGGSYEQYF. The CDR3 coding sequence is TGTGCCAGCAGCTTGGACCCGGGGGGGTCCTACGAGCAGTACTTC.

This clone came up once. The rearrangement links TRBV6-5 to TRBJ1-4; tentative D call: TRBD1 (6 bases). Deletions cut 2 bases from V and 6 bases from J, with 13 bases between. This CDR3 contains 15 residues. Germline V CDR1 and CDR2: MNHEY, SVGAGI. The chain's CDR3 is CASSYLGGGDEKLFF. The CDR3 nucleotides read TGTGCCAGCAGTTACCTCGGAGGGGGGGATGAAAAACTGTTTTTT.

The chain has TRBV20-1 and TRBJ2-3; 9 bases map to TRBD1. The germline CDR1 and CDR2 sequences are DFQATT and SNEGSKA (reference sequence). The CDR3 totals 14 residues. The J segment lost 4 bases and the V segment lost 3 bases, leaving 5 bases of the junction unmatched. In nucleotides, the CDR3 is TGCAGTGCTAGTCGACAGGGGGGATCAGATACGCAGTATTTT. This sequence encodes CSASRQGGSDTQYF.

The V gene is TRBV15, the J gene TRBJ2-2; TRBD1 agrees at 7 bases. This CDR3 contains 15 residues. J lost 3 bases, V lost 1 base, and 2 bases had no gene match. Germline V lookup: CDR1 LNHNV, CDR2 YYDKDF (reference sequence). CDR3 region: CATSRGDSHTGELFF. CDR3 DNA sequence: TGTGCCACCAGCAGAGGGGACAGTCACACCGGGGAGCTGTTTTTT. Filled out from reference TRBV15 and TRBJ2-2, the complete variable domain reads DAMVIQNPRYQVTQFGKPVTLSCSQTLNHNVMYWYQQKSSQAPKLLFHYYDKDFNNEADTPDNFQSRRPNTSFCFLDIRSPGLGDTAMYLCATSRGDSHTGELFFGEGSRLTVL.